This T cell receptor beta chain emerged from a study of blood T cell repertoires in COVID-19. The wider study: There were acute and convalescent COVID-19 samples, and they came from the United States, Italy and Spain. T cells, B-cell-depleted T cells, or PBMCs provided the cDNA or gDNA that served as material.

In the authors' methods: Amplification with reference gene primers provided the estimates of nucleated cell counts. The method was immunoSEQ multiplex PCR; TCRdb's version includes in-frame clones alone and lacks a portion of them. The V and J calls and clone size come from that table; D and trimming were worked out from the DNA. The repertoire holds 200,000 to 250,000 clones, with 86% as singletons. This clone appeared a single time. The germline V and J ends were trimmed by 0 bases and 8 bases, with 10 bases remaining between them. Germline V CDR1 and CDR2: MNHEY, SMNVEV (reference sequence). CDR3 length equals 13 residues.

The V gene is TRBV27, the J gene TRBJ1-2; possibly TRBD1 for D (5 bases). The specimen was peripheral blood. This clonotype was obtained from a man older than 75 with acute or convalescent COVID-19. The CDR3 DNA sequence: TGTGCCAGCAGTTTATCTGGAGGGGTGGGCTACACCTTC. Amino acid sequence: CASSLSGGVGYTF.